One TCR beta chain is described in this entry. Its specificity is not known. These data originate in a study of CD8+CD57+ T cells in acquired aplastic anemia. This CDR3 is built from 10 residues. CDR1 and CDR2 (germline): SNHLY, FYNNEI. Trimming stripped 4 bases from V and 5 bases from J, with 3 bases between. Findings and limits, study-wide: The same twenty-nine CD8+ CDR3 sequences occurred in patients and in controls.

TCR beta VDJ combinations and CDR3 sequences were profiled from genomic DNA. Using its own MiXCR run on the reads, TCRdb lists one record per CDR3 protein. This sample yields around 79,000 distinct CDR3 sequences, of which 70% are seen a single time; roughly 80% belongs to the top ten. CD8+CD57+ cell expansion, shown by flow cytometry, had occurred in the patients selected for sequencing. The sequence was collected from a human donor with aplastic anemia. The specimen sequenced was sorted CD4+, CD8+, or CD8+CD57+ T cells (not recorded which) from PBMCs. V is TRBV2 and J is TRBJ2-7; no clear D. CDR3 amino acids: CASSGNEQYF. DNA for the CDR3: TGTGCCAGCAGTGGCAACGAGCAGTACTTC.